Below are 9 T cell receptor beta chains sequenced from a single sample in a study of T cells in Graves' hyperthyroidism and ophthalmopathy. The investigators amplified TCR beta CDR3 regions from RNA transcripts. The primer set for the first-round RT-PCR of the TCR CDR3 was HTBI. TCRdb reprocessed the multiplex PCR reads with MiXCR, giving one entry per CDR3 protein. This table has about 400,000 distinct CDR3 sequences, 14% to 15% appearing once. What was sequenced was blood. These receptors originate from a woman aged 25 to 45 with Graves' hyperthyroidism.

Concerning this clonotype: This may come from a read error, since a much larger clone is one base off. As the CDR3 is not closed by the conserved phenylalanine or tryptophan, this likely results from a read error. The chain carries TRBV7-2 and TRBJ2-7; maybe TRBD2 (6 bases). Germline assignment: CDR1 SGHTA and CDR2 FQGNSA. The ends were cut back, 4 bases at V and 4 bases at J, with 11 bases in the middle. This CDR3 contains 13 residues. For the CDR3, the DNA is TGTGCCAGCAGCTCCGGGAGTCCATACGAGCAGTACCTC. It yields the protein CASSSGSPYEQYL.

This clonotype was seen many times. The rearrangement joins TRBV27 to TRBJ2-4, with D maybe TRBD1 (6 bases). V dropped 5 bases and J dropped 0 bases, with 14 bases sitting between them. CDR1 is MNHEY and CDR2 is SMNVEV in the germline V gene (reference sequence). This CDR3 has 16 residues. The CDR3 spells CASSPRQVLAKNIQYF. CDR3 bases: TGTGCCAGCAGTCCTCGACAGGTTCTAGCCAAAAACATTCAGTACTTC.

This clonotype was observed many times. CDR3 nucleotides: TGTGCCACCAGCAGAGATAGAAGGACAGCCTCCTACGAGCAGTACTTC. Amino acids: CATSRDRRTASYEQYF. This chain connects TRBV15 to TRBJ2-7; the D gene is possibly TRBD1 (6 bases). Germline lookup yields CDR1 LNHNV and CDR2 YYDKDF (reference sequence). Trimming stripped 0 bases from V and 0 bases from J, with 12 bases between. This CDR3 spans 16 amino acids.

This clonotype was counted a few times. Compared with germline, one end of the junction differs, possibly owing to a read error. The chain couples TRBV15 to TRBJ2-5, with TRBD2 matching 9 bases. The germline CDR1 and CDR2 sequences are LNHNV and YYDKDF (reference sequence). The CDR3 extends over 17 amino acids. This CDR3 is CATSRSSLAGDQEAQYF. DNA of the CDR3: TGTGCCACCAGCAGGTCTTCTTTAGCGGGGGACCAAGAGGCCCAGTACTTC.

This clonotype occurred many times. The chain links TRBV2 to TRBJ2-3; D is ambiguous. The germline gives CDR1 SNHLY, CDR2 FYNNEI. Deletions cut 7 bases from V and 0 bases from J, with 11 bases between. The CDR3 is 14 residues long. The CDR3 spells CASTQRFSTDTQYF. The CDR3 DNA is TGTGCCAGCACACAGCGCTTCAGCACAGATACGCAGTATTTT.

The chain uses TRBV5-1 and TRBJ2-5, with D perhaps matching TRBD2 (5 bases). The V gene's germline CDR1 is SGHRS and CDR2 YFSETQ. The germline V and J ends were trimmed by 0 bases and 5 bases, with 14 bases remaining between them. This CDR3 is built from 15 residues. CDR3 sequence (DNA): TGCGCCAGCAGCTTGGCTACCCAAGGCGGGGAGACCCAGTACTTC. Protein sequence: CASSLATQGGETQYF.

The sample holds a few counts of this clonotype. This sequence may be a read error, since a much larger clone differs from it by one base. This chain links TRBV5-6 with TRBJ2-2; D uncertain. Trimming took off 2 bases at V and 1 base at J, with 3 bases between the two ends. CDR1 and CDR2 from the germline V gene are SGHDT and YYEEEE. CDR3 size: 13 residues. Written as DNA, the CDR3 is TGTGCCAGCAGCTTATGGAACACCGGGGAGCTGTTTTTT. It yields the protein CASSLWNTGELFF.

This clonotype was picked up many times. The chain couples TRBV9 to TRBJ1-1, with no clear D. V lost 0 bases to trimming and J lost 4 bases, with 10 bases between them. This CDR3 region has 14 residues. Germline CDR1 and CDR2: SGDLS and YYNGEE. CDR3 residues: CASSVGGIVTEAFF. In DNA, the CDR3 is TGTGCCAGCAGCGTAGGTGGTATAGTCACTGAAGCTTTCTTT. Using reference TRBV9 and TRBJ1-1 for the parts outside the CDR3, the full variable domain is DSGVTQTPKHLITATGQRVTLRCSPRSGDLSVYWYQQSLDQGLQFLIQYYNGEERAKGNILERFSAQQFPDLHSELNLSSLELGDSALYFCASSVGGIVTEAFFGQGTRLTVV.

V gene TRBV10-2 combines with J gene TRBJ1-2; D possibly corresponds to TRBD1 (5 bases). Germline assignment: CDR1 WSHSY and CDR2 SAAADI. The V end was cut by 7 bases, the J end by 6 bases, with 18 bases between. CDR3 length: 14 amino acids. DNA for the CDR3: TGCGCCAGCACCTCCGGGACGGACGGGGATGGCTACACCTTC. Its translation is CASTSGTDGDGYTF.